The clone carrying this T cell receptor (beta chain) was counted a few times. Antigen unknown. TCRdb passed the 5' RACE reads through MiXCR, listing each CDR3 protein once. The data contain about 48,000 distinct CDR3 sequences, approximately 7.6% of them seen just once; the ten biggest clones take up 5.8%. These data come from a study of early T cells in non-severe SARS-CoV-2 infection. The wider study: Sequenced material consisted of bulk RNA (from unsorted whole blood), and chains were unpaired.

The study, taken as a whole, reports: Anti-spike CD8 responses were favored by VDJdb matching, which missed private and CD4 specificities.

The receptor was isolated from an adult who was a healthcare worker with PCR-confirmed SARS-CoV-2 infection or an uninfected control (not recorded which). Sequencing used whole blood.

The CDR3 DNA sequence: TGTGCCAGCAGCTCAATAGACAGGGGGGTTTCTGAAGCTTTCTTT. Protein product: CASSSIDRGVSEAFF. The chain carries TRBV7-9 and TRBJ1-1; 9 bases fit TRBD1. The CDR3 is 15 amino acids. The V segment lost 4 bases and the J segment 6 bases; nucleotides outside the gene matches: 9. Germline-derived CDR1 and CDR2 are SEHNR and FQNEAQ (reference sequence).